The entry that follows covers one T cell receptor beta chain sequence. Its antigen is currently unknown. On average around 100,000 T cells per donor were immunosequenced. The entry originates in a study of T cells in tuberculosis. Study summary: The T cells targeted glucose monomycolate, a mycobacterial lipid, via CD1B. A South African cohort included IGRA-negative adolescents, latently infected IGRA-positive adolescents and adults with active tuberculosis. Study-wide results and limits: Active tuberculosis alpha repertoires lay closer to GMM-specific TCRs than controls'.

Data came from immunoSEQ multiplex PCR; TCRdb stores just in-frame clones and leaves some out. The sample includes tens of thousands of clones, 90% to 95% of them seen just once. The CDR3 contains 16 residues. Sequenced sample: PBMCs. This chain connects TRBV21-1 to TRBJ1-1; the DNA was not compared with TRBD1, the D call given in the table. TRBV21-1 is a recognized pseudogene. The TCR sequence derives from a donor aged 10-29 years with latent tuberculosis or without tuberculosis infection. In DNA, the CDR3 is TGTGCCAGCATTCGGGACAGGGGGCCAGAATACACTGAAGCTTTCTTT. Protein sequence: CASIRDRGPEYTEAFF.